In this sample, the clone carrying this TCR beta chain turned up a few times. The antigen remains unidentified. The CDR3 has 14 amino acids. V dropped 7 bases and J dropped 7; count of bases not matched to a gene: 7. An Oncomine TCR Beta short-read assay was used to sequence the DNA from cultured CD4+ T cells. It was cultured CD4+ T cells from which genomic DNA was extracted. In TCRdb, the PCR reads were re-called with MiXCR into one record per CDR3 protein. The sample yields around 19,000 distinct CDR3 sequences, over 35% seen once. This record comes from a study of vaccination and CD4 T cells after COVID-19. The treatment: roughly 11-day PBMC culture with coronavirus spike peptide pools or control peptides (ViraFEST assay). Notes on the study in general: The appearance of a median about 86% of reactive clones in convalescent patients occurred only post-vaccination. SARS-CoV-2-reactive clonotype medians increased from about 20 to 38, not significantly.

This chain connects TRBV5-3 to TRBJ1-6; 8 nucleotides match TRBD1. TRBV5-3 qualifies as an ORF whose function is uncertain. The clonotype comes from a human donor who received a COVID-19 vaccine. Sequenced here: CD4+ T cells from blood, cultured in vitro, sampled before SARS-CoV-2 vaccination. CDR3 sequence reads: CARWIGQGNSPLHF. CDR3 in DNA: TGTGCCAGATGGATCGGACAGGGCAATTCACCCCTCCACTTT.